This T cell receptor (beta chain) stems from a study of T-cell reconstitution after alpha-beta-depleted transplantation in children listed by TCRdb under 2016. About the investigation overall: Using TCR repertoire profiling, the study followed T-cell immune reconstitution in a quantitative way in children after TCRalphabeta/CD19-depleted allogeneic hematopoietic cell transplantation. Summary of the overall study and its limitations: The high TCRbeta diversity at day 60 in some patients was ascribed to recipient T cells and intrathymic progenitors that had survived conditioning. Over subsequent months, a decline in hyperexpanded clone frequencies was noted, and after one year, T-cell counts and TCRbeta diversity were mostly ascribed to newly produced T cells. The apparently early alphabetaT-cell count recovery about two months after transplant was reportedly dependent on only several hundred rapidly expanded clones derived from non-depleted graft cells.

The sample's treatment or condition label is to be understood as: allogeneic hematopoietic cell transplantation with graft depleted of TCRalphabeta T cells and CD19 B cells. Transplant recipients were children who received TCRalphabeta/CD19-depleted allogeneic hematopoietic cell grafts. The library was produced with PCR. TCRdb records Illumina HiSeq 2500 as the sequencer. Molecular barcoding was employed in the preparation of TCR libraries, with unique molecular identifiers being used to normalize TCRbeta repertoire quantification. Clones were called with MiXCR by TCRdb after fastp trimmed the public reads at Q25, and only in-frame beta chains were retained. Here each entry gathers all rows of one CDR3 protein and keeps the most common genes and DNA. Counted in this sample were nearly 250,000 distinct CDR3 sequences; roughly 8.2% of them appeared once. In total, the top ten clones hold approximately 6% of the sample.

The CDR3 holds 16 amino acids from the cysteine to the phenylalanine. Only the CDR3 portion is preserved as DNA: 48 bases, with reading frame beginning at the first base. Per the germline V gene, MNHEY is the CDR1 and SVGAGI is the CDR2. Germline trimming: 6 bases from V, 3 bases from J; junction bases outside gene matches: 8. This clonotype was found many times. It lacks a known antigen. The sample holds no much larger clone one base away, and base qualities are not on file. This TCR came from a male patient between 10 and 17 years old who had a stem cell transplant for acute lymphoblastic leukemia, so the T cells may come from the graft donor. The material was PBMCs, mostly from graft donor cells, obtained 180 days after TCRalphabeta/CD19-depleted stem cell transplant. The rearranged chain carries TRBV6-5 and TRBJ1-6; TRBD1 agrees with 7 junctional bases. The CDR3 loop reads CASRPLQGLYNSPLHF. The DNA sequence follows: TGTGCCAGCAGACCCCTACAGGGGCTCTATAATTCACCCCTCCACTTT.